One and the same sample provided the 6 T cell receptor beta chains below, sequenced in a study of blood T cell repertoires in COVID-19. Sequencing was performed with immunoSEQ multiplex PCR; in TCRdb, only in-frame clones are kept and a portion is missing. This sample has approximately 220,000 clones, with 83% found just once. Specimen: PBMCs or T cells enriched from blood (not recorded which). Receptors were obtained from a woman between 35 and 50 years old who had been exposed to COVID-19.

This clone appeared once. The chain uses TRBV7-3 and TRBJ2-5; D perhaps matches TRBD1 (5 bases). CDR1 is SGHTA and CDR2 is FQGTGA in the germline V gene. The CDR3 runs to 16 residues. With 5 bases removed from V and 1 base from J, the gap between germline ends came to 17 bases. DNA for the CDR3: TGTGCCAGCAGCCCCCACCCCCTGGGGCTCCAAGAGACCCAGTACTTC. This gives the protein CASSPHPLGLQETQYF.

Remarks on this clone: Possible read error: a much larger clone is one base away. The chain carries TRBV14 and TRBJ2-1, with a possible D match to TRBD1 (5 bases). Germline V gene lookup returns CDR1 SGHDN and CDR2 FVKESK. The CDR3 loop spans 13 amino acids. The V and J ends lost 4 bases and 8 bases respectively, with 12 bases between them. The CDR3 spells CASSLDKVYEQFF. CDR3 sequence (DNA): TGTGCCAGCAGCCTGGACAAGGTGTATGAGCAGTTCTTC.

CDR3 DNA sequence: TGCGCCAGCAGCTCACAGAGGGATAGTTCACCCCTCCACTTT. Translation: CASSSQRDSSPLHF. V and J are TRBV5-1 and TRBJ1-6; D is uncertain. V was trimmed by 3 bases and J by 9 bases, leaving 13 bases between them. This CDR3 has 14 amino acids. The germline gives CDR1 SGHRS, CDR2 YFSETQ.

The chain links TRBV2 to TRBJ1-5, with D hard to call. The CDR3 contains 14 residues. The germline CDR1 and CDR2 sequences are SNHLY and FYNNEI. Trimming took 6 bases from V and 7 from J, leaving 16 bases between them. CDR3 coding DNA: TGTGCCAGCAGAGCTGGACGGGAGGGCCAGCCCCAGCATTTT. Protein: CASRAGREGQPQHF.

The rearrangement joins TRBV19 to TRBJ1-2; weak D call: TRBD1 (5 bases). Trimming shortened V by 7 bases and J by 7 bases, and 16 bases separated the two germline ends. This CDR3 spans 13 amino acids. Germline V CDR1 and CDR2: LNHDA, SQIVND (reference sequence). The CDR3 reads CASTSGYVGGYTF. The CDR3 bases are TGTGCCAGTACCTCAGGGTATGTAGGTGGCTACACCTTC.

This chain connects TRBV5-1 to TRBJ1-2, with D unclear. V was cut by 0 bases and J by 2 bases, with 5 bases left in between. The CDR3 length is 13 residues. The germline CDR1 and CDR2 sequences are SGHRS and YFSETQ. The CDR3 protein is CASSLDSNYGYTF. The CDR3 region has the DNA TGCGCCAGCAGCTTGGACAGCAACTATGGCTACACCTTC. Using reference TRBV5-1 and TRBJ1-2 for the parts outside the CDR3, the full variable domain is KAGVTQTPRYLIKTRGQQVTLSCSPISGHRSVSWYQQTPGQGLQFLFEYFSETQRNKGNFPGRFSGRQFSNSRSEMNVSTLELGDSALYLCASSLDSNYGYTFGSGTRLTVV.